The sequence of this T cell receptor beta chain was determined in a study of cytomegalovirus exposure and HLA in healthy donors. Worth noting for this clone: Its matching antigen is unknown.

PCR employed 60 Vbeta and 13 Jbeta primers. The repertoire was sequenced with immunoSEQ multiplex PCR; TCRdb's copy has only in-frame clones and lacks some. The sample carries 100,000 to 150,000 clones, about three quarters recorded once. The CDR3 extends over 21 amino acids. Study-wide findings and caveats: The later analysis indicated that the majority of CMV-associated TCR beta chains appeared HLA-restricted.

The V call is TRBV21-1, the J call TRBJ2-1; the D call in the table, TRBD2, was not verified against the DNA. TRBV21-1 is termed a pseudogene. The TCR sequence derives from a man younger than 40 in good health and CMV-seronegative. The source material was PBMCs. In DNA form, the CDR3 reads TGTGCCAGCAGCAAAGAATGTTCGACCCTGACTAGCGGGAGATCGTACAATGAGCAGTTCTTC. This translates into CASSKECSTLTSGRSYNEQFF.